This T cell receptor (beta chain) derives from a study of CD8 T cells in ankylosing spondylitis. The CDR3 has 14 amino acids. The V end was cut by 5 bases, the J end by 7 bases, with 14 bases between. From germline, CDR1 is LNHDA and CDR2 SQIVND (reference sequence). Quantitative barcoded 5'-RACE was used to prepare TCR beta libraries. TCRdb independently ran MiXCR on the 5' RACE reads; one entry per CDR3 protein. The table shows just over 300,000 distinct CDR3 sequences, with 20% occurring only once. The chain couples TRBV19 to TRBJ1-4; D uncertain. The sequenced sample was blood, either unsorted or a sorted T cell fraction (not recorded which). The origin of this receptor is a female donor with ankylosing spondylitis or in good health (not recorded which). CDR3: CASSYWIGGEKLFF. The CDR3 DNA follows: TGTGCCAGTAGTTATTGGATCGGTGGTGAAAAACTGTTTTTT.